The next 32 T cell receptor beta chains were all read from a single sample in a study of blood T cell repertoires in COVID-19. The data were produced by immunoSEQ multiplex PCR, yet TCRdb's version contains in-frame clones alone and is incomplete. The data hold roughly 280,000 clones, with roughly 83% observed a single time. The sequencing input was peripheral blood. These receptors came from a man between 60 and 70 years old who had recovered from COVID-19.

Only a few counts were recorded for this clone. The CDR3 protein is CASSRDRVATEAFF. CDR3 DNA: TGTGCCAGCAGCCGCGACAGGGTGGCCACTGAAGCTTTCTTT. The chain carries TRBV6-4 and TRBJ1-1; 7 nucleotides match TRBD1. Germline V gene data show CDR1 as MRHNA and CDR2 as SNTAGT. This CDR3 is 14 amino acids long. V was clipped by 6 bases and J by 4 bases; unmatched bases: 8.

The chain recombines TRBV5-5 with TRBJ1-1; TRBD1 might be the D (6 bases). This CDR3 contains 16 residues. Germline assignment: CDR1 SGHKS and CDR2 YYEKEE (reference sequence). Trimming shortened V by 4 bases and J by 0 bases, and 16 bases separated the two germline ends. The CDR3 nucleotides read TGTGCCAGCAGCCTCTTACCGGACAGCATGAACACTGAAGCTTTCTTT. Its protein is CASSLLPDSMNTEAFF.

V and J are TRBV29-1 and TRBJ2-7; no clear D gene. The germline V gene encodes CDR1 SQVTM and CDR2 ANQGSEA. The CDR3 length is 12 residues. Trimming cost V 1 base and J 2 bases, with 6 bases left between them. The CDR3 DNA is TGCAGCGTTGAAGTTGGGCCCTACGAGCAGTACTTC. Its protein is CSVEVGPYEQYF.

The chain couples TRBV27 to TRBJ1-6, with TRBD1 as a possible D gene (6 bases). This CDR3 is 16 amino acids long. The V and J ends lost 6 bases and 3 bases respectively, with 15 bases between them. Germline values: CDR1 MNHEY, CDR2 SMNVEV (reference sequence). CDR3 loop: CASSGGGLVYNSPLHF. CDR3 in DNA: TGTGCCAGCAGCGGGGGGGGGCTGGTCTATAATTCACCCCTCCACTTT.

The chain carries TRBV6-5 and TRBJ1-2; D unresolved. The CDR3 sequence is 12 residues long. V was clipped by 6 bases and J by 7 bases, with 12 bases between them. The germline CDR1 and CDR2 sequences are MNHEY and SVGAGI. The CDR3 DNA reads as TGTGCCAGCAGGACGCCAGGTTCTGGCTACACCTTC. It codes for CASRTPGSGYTF.

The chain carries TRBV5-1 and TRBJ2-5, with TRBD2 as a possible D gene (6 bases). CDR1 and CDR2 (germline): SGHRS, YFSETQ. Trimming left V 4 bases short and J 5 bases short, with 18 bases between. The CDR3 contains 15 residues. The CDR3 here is CASSPSARERETQYF. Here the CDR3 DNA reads TGCGCCAGCAGCCCTTCGGCGCGGGAACGCGAGACCCAGTACTTC.

CDR3 sequence: CASSVVSGGATDNEQFF. The CDR3 coding sequence is TGTGCCAGCAGCGTAGTTAGCGGGGGGGCCACGGACAATGAGCAGTTCTTC. V is TRBV9 and J is TRBJ2-1; 11 bases align to TRBD2. Per the germline V gene, CDR1 is SGDLS and CDR2 is YYNGEE. This CDR3 has 17 residues. Unmatched junction bases numbered 7, after V lost 0 bases and J lost 5 bases.

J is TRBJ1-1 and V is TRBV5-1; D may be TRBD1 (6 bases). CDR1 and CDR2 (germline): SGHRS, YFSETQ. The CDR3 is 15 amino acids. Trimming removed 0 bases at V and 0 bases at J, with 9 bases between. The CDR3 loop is CASSLGDTMNTEAFF. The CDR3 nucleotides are TGCGCCAGCAGCTTGGGGGACACAATGAACACTGAAGCTTTCTTT.

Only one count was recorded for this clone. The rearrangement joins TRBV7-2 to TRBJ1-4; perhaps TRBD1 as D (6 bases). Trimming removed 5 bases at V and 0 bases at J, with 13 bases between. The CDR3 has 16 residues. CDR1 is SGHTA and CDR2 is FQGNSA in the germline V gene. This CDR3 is CASSPGDTTTNEKLFF. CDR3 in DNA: TGTGCCAGCAGCCCCGGGGACACAACAACTAATGAAAAACTGTTTTTT.

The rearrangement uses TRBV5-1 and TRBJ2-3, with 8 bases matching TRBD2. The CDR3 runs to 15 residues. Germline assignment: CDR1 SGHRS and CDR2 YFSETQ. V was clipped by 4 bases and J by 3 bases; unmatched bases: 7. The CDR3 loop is CASSVAGRDTDTQYF. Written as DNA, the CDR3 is TGCGCCAGCAGCGTTGCCGGGAGGGATACAGATACGCAGTATTTT.

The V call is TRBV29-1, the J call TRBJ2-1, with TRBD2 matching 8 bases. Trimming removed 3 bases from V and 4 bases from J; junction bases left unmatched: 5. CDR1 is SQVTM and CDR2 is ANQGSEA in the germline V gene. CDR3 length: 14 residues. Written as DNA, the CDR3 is TGCAGCGTTGACGTTAGCGGGATTTACAATGAGCAGTTCTTC. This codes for CSVDVSGIYNEQFF.

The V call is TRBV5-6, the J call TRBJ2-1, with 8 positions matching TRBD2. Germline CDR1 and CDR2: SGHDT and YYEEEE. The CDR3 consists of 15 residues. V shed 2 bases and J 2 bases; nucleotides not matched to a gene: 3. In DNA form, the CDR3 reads TGTGCCAGCAGCTTAGGGACTAGTCCCTACAATGAGCAGTTCTTC. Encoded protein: CASSLGTSPYNEQFF.

CDR3 sequence reads: CASKDWDSYEQYF. The DNA of the CDR3 is TGTGCCAGCAAGGACTGGGACTCCTACGAGCAGTACTTC. V gene TRBV11-2 combines with J gene TRBJ2-7, with D possibly matching TRBD2 (5 bases). The germline V gene encodes CDR1 SGHAT and CDR2 FQNNGV. Trimming stripped 7 bases from V and 0 bases from J, with 10 bases between. This CDR3 region has 13 residues.

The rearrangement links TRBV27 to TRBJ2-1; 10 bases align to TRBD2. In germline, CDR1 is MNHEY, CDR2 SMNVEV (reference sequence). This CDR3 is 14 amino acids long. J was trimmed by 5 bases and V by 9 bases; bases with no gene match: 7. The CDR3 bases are TGTGCCAGTAGGACTAGCGGCAGCAACAATGAGCAGTTCTTC. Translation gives CASRTSGSNNEQFF.

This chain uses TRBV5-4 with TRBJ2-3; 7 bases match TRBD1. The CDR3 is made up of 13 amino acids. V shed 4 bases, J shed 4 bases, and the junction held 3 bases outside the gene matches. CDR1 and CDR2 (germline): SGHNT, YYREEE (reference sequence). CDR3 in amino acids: CASSEGAADTQYF. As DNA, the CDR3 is TGTGCCAGCAGCGAGGGGGCGGCAGATACGCAGTATTTT.

CDR3 amino acids: CASSRGLAGGNEQFF. CDR3 in DNA: TGTGCCAGCAGCAGGGGACTAGCGGGAGGGAATGAGCAGTTCTTC. The rearrangement joins TRBV11-3 to TRBJ2-1; 16 bases are shared with TRBD2. V trimming: 5 bases; J trimming: 7 bases; junction bases outside the gene matches: 2. Germline V gene sequence: CDR1 SGHNT, CDR2 YENEEA. This CDR3 is 15 amino acids long.

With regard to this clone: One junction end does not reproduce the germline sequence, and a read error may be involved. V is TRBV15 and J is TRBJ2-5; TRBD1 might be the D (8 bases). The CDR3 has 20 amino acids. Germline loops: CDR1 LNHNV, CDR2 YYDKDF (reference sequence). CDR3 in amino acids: CATSREGQGGRSGGVETQYF. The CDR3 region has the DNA TGTGCCACCAGCCGAGAAGGACAGGGAGGCAGAAGTGGGGGGGTAGAGACCCAGTACTTC.

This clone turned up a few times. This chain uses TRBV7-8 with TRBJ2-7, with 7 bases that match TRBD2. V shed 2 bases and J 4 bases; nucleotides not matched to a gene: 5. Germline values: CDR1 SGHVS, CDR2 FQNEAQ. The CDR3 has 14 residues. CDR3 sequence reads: CASSLTGSGYEQYF. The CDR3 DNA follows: TGTGCCAGCAGCTTAACAGGTAGCGGGTACGAGCAGTACTTC. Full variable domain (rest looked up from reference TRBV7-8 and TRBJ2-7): GAGVSQSPRYKVAKRGQDVALRCDPISGHVSLFWYQQALGQGPEFLTYFQNEAQLDKSGLPSDRFFAERPEGSVSTLKIQRTQQEDSAVYLCASSLTGSGYEQYFGPGTRLTVT.

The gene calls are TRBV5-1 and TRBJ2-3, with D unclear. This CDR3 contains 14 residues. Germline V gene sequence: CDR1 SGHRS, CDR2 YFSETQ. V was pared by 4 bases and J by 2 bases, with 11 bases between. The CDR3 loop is CASSPRQATDTQYF. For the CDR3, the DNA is TGCGCCAGCAGCCCAAGACAAGCCACAGATACGCAGTATTTT.

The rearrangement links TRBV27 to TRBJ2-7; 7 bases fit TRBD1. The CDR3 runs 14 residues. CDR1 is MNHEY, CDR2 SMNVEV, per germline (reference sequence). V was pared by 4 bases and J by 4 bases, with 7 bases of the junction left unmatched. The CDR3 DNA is TGTGCCAGCAGTTCCCGAGACAGGGTTTACGAGCAGTACTTC. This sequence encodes CASSSRDRVYEQYF.

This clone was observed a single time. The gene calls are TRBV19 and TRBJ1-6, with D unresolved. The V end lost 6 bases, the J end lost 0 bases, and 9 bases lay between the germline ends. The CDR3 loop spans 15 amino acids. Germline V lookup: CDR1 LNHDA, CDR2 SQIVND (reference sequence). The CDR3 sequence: CASRDGLSYNSPLHF. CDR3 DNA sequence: TGTGCCAGTAGGGACGGACTCTCCTATAATTCACCCCTCCACTTT.

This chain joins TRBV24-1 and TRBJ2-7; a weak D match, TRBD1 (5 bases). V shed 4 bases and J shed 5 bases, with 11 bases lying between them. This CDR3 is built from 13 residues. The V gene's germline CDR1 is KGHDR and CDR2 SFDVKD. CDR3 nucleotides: TGTGCCACCAGTGACCTAGACAGAAACGAGCAGTACTTC. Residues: CATSDLDRNEQYF.

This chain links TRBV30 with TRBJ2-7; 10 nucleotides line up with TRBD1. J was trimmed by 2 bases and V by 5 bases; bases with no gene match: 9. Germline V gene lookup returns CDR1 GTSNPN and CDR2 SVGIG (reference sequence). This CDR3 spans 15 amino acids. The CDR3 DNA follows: TGTGCCTGGGCCCGACGTGGACAGGGGGCCTACGAGCAGTACTTC. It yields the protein CAWARRGQGAYEQYF.

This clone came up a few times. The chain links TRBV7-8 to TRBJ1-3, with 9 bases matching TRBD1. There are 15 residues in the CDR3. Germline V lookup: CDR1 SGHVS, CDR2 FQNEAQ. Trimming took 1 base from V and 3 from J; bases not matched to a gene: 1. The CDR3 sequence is CASSLGDRVGNTIYF. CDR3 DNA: TGTGCCAGCAGCTTAGGGGACAGGGTTGGAAACACCATATATTTT. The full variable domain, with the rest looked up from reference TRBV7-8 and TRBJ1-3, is GAGVSQSPRYKVAKRGQDVALRCDPISGHVSLFWYQQALGQGPEFLTYFQNEAQLDKSGLPSDRFFAERPEGSVSTLKIQRTQQEDSAVYLCASSLGDRVGNTIYFGEGSWLTVV.

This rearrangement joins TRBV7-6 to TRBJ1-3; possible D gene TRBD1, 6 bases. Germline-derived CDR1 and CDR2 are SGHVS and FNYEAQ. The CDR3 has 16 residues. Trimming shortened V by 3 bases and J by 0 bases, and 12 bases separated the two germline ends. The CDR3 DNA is TGTGCCAGCAGCTTCGACAGGAAGACCTCTGGAAACACCATATATTTT. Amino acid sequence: CASSFDRKTSGNTIYF.

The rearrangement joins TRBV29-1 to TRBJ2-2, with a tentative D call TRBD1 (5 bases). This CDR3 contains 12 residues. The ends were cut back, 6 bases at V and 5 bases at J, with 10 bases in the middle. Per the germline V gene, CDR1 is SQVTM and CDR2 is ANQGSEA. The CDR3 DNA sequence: TGCAGCGTCGGACACGTGACCGGGGAGCTGTTTTTT. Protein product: CSVGHVTGELFF.

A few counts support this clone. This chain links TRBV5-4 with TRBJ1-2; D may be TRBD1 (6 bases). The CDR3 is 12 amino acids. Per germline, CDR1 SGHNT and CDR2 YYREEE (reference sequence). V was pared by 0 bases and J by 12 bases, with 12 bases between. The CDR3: CASSLGRGGHTF. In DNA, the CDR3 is TGTGCCAGCAGCTTGGGGAGGGGGGGCCACACCTTC. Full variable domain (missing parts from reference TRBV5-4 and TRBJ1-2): ETGVTQSPTHLIKTRGQQVTLRCSSQSGHNTVSWYQQALGQGPQFIFQYYREEENGRGNFPPRFSGLQFPNYSSELNVNALELDDSALYLCASSLGRGGHTFGSGTRLTVV.

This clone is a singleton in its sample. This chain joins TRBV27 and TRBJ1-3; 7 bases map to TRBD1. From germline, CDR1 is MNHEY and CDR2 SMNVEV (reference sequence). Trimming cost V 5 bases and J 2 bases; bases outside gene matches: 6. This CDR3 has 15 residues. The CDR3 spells CASSPDRSTGNTIYF. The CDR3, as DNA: TGTGCCAGCAGTCCGGACAGGTCTACTGGAAACACCATATATTTT.

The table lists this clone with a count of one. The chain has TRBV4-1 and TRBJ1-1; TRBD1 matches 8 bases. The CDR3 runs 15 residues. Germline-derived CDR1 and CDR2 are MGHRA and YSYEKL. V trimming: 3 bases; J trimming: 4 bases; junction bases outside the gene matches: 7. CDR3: CASSQGQGAATEAFF. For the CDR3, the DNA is TGCGCCAGCAGCCAGGGTCAGGGGGCTGCCACTGAAGCTTTCTTT.

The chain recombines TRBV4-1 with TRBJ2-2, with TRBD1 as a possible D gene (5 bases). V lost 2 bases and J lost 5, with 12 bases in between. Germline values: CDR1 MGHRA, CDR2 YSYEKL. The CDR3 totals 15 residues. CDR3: CASSQYWQGTGELFF. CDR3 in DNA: TGCGCCAGCAGCCAATACTGGCAGGGAACCGGGGAGCTGTTTTTT.

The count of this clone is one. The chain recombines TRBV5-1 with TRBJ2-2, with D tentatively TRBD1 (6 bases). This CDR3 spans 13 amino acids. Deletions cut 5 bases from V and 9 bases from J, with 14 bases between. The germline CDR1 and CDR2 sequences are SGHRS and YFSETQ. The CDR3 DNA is TGCGCCAGCAGTCCTACAGGGCAGAGGGAGCTGTTTTTT. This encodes CASSPTGQRELFF.

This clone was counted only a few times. The CDR3, as DNA: TGTGCCAGCAGCGAGTACTTTAATGGCTACACCTTC. It encodes CASSEYFNGYTF. The gene calls are TRBV7-2 and TRBJ1-2; D unclear. CDR1 and CDR2 from the germline V gene are SGHTA and FQGNSA. This CDR3 region has 12 residues. Trimming shortened V by 5 bases and J by 6 bases, and 10 bases separated the two germline ends.